These 15 T cell receptor beta chains were sequenced from one sample in a study of T cells after yellow fever vaccination. TCRdb re-called the 5' RACE reads with MiXCR, one entry per CDR3 protein. The table lists 200,000 to 300,000 distinct CDR3 sequences, 6.5% to 7.5% of them singletons, with around 1.1% in the top ten. Sequencing was performed on CD4+ T cells sorted from PBMCs, taken on the day of the yellow fever booster vaccination. These receptors originate from a young man who received the YFV17D yellow fever vaccine.

The chain couples TRBV20-1 to TRBJ2-2; 10 nucleotides line up with TRBD2. Germline V lookup: CDR1 DFQATT, CDR2 SNEGSKA (reference sequence). V shed 1 base, J shed 4 bases, and the junction held 3 bases outside the gene matches. The CDR3 runs 15 residues. CDR3 nucleotide sequence: TGCAGTGCTAGAGTAGCGGGAGGTTTCACCGGGGAGCTGTTTTTT. Translating gives CSARVAGGFTGELFF.

In its sample, this clonotype was seen a few times. The chain is built from TRBV5-1 and TRBJ2-7; 8 bases match TRBD1. V shed 0 bases, J shed 7 bases, and the junction held 9 bases outside the gene matches. CDR3 length: 15 amino acids. CDR1 is SGHRS, CDR2 YFSETQ, per germline. In nucleotides, the CDR3 is TGCGCCAGCAGCTTGGGGACAGGGATGTGGCGAGAGCAGTACTTC. Translating gives CASSLGTGMWREQYF.

V usage is TRBV29-1 and J usage is TRBJ2-7; maybe TRBD1 (5 bases). Germline CDR1 and CDR2: SQVTM and ANQGSEA. This CDR3 spans 9 amino acids. CDR3 in amino acids: CGDSYEQYF. The CDR3 DNA is TGCGGAGACAGCTACGAGCAGTACTTC.

This clonotype came up once. Just one base apart from a much larger clone, this may be a read error. The chain is built from TRBV9 and TRBJ2-1, with D unclear. Germline V gene data show CDR1 as SGDLS and CDR2 as YYNGEE. V lost 4 bases, J lost 0 bases, and 11 bases lay in between. The CDR3 is 15 amino acids. The CDR3: CASSHEVSSYNEQFF. As DNA, the CDR3 is TGTGCCAGCAGCCACGAGGTTAGCTCCTACAATGAGCAGTTCTTC.

This chain uses TRBV4-3 with TRBJ2-2; D is uncertain. CDR3 length: 16 amino acids. Germline V gene sequence: CDR1 LGHNA, CDR2 YSLEER. V was pared by 2 bases and J by 0 bases, with 10 bases between. In DNA, the CDR3 is TGCGCCAGCAGCCAAATCCTTAACGCGAACACCGGGGAGCTGTTTTTT. It codes for CASSQILNANTGELFF.

As to this clonotype: One junction end does not reproduce the germline sequence, and a read error may be involved. The rearrangement joins TRBV7-2 to TRBJ2-1; a possible D gene is TRBD2 (5 bases). Germline CDR1 SGHTA, CDR2 FQGNSA. This CDR3 is 14 amino acids long. The CDR3 bases are TGTGCCAGCGGCTTAGCGCTACGCCACAATGAGCAGTTCTTC. Amino acid sequence: CASGLALRHNEQFF.

This rearrangement joins TRBV6-2 or TRBV6-3 to TRBJ1-1; 7 bases agree with TRBD1. The J segment lost 1 base and the V segment lost 7 bases, leaving 3 bases of the junction unmatched. Germline values: CDR1 MNHEY, CDR2 SVGEGT. CDR3 length equals 13 residues. This CDR3 reads CASKTGWNTEAFF. CDR3 nucleotide sequence: TGTGCCAGCAAGACAGGGTGGAACACTGAAGCTTTCTTT.

This chain uses TRBV28 with TRBJ2-7; the D is unclear. Germline CDR1 reads MDHEN; CDR2 reads SYDVKM. V lost 7 bases, J lost 3 bases, and 7 bases lay in between. CDR3 size: 11 residues. This CDR3 is CASKQYYEQYF. The CDR3 DNA is TGTGCCAGCAAACAGTACTACGAGCAGTACTTC. The full variable domain, in which reference TRBV28 and TRBJ2-7 provide the parts outside the CDR3, is DVKVTQSSRYLVKRTGEKVFLECVQDMDHENMFWYRQDPGLGLRLIYFSYDVKMKEKGDIPEGYSVSREKKERFSLILESASTNQTSMYLCASKQYYEQYFGPGTRLTVT.

Many counts were recorded for this clonotype. The rearrangement links TRBV5-4 to TRBJ2-2, with a possible D match to TRBD1 (5 bases). The germline V gene has CDR1 SGHNT and CDR2 YYREEE (reference sequence). The CDR3 has 14 amino acids. The germline V and J ends were trimmed by 4 bases and 0 bases, with 7 bases remaining between them. CDR3 protein: CASSRTSNTGELFF. CDR3 sequence (DNA): TGTGCCAGCAGCCGGACATCGAACACCGGGGAGCTGTTTTTT.

In regard to this clonotype: At one end the junction does not follow the germline gene, possibly because of a read error. V gene TRBV7-7 combines with J gene TRBJ2-3; D is uncertain. Germline lookup yields CDR1 SSHAT and CDR2 FNYEAQ (reference sequence). The CDR3 runs to 13 residues. CDR3 nucleotide sequence: TGTGCTAGCAGCTTCGAGCTTTCAGATGCGCAGTATTTT. This sequence encodes CASSFELSDAQYF.

This clonotype has at least ten counts. V and J are TRBV5-4 and TRBJ2-5; D is perhaps TRBD1 (5 bases). V gave up 4 bases and J gave up 2 bases, with 9 bases separating them. CDR3 length equals 13 residues. The germline V gene encodes CDR1 SGHNT and CDR2 YYREEE (reference sequence). CDR3: CASSVAGQETQYF. CDR3 nucleotides: TGTGCCAGCAGCGTGGCAGGGCAAGAGACCCAGTACTTC.

The chain couples TRBV7-9 to TRBJ2-7; D is uncertain. Per the germline V gene, CDR1 is SEHNR and CDR2 is FQNEAQ (reference sequence). V lost 0 bases and J 3 bases, leaving 9 bases between the germline ends. The CDR3 spans 14 residues. The DNA for the CDR3 is TGTGCCAGCAGCTTAGCGGTACAGCTCTACGAGCAGTACTTC. This gives the protein CASSLAVQLYEQYF.

This clonotype was recorded a few times. The chain is built from TRBV19 and TRBJ2-7, with D perhaps matching TRBD1 (7 bases). V was clipped by 6 bases and J by 5 bases, with 20 bases between them. Germline V gene sequence: CDR1 LNHDA, CDR2 SQIVND (reference sequence). The CDR3 totals 15 residues. This CDR3 is CASSSRGESLDEQYF. CDR3 bases: TGTGCCAGTAGCTCCAGGGGGGAGTCTTTGGACGAGCAGTACTTC.

In its sample, this clonotype was seen many times. The CDR3 reads CASSRGHTSEVTDTQYF. In DNA, the CDR3 is TGTGCCAGCTCGCGTGGACATACTAGCGAAGTGACAGATACGCAGTATTTT. The chain has TRBV5-5 and TRBJ2-3; TRBD2 matches 7 bases. Germline V lookup: CDR1 SGHKS, CDR2 YYEKEE (reference sequence). The CDR3 sequence is 17 residues long. Germline trimming cut 7 bases from V and 3 bases from J; bases unmatched to any gene: 17.

This clonotype has only a few counts. The chain links TRBV29-1 to TRBJ2-7; D gene unclear. In germline, CDR1 is SQVTM, CDR2 ANQGSEA. The CDR3 is made up of 13 amino acids. Trimming stripped 3 bases from V and 6 bases from J, with 15 bases between. The chain's CDR3 is CSVEVQATGEQYF. The CDR3 DNA reads as TGCAGCGTTGAGGTTCAGGCGACCGGCGAGCAGTACTTC.